The 26 T cell receptor beta chains given below trace back to one sample, sequenced in a study of blood T cell repertoires in COVID-19. Sequenced by immunoSEQ multiplex PCR; TCRdb stores in-frame clones only, minus some. The table records around 130,000 clones, over 75% of them present only once. The source material was peripheral blood. The source is a man in his fifties or sixties with active or convalescent COVID-19.

A single count supports this clone. This rearrangement joins TRBV5-4 to TRBJ2-1, with 9 bases fitting TRBD1. V was clipped by 4 bases and J by 8 bases; unmatched bases: 13. The CDR3 sequence is 16 residues long. Germline CDR1 SGHNT, CDR2 YYREEE (reference sequence). The DNA of the CDR3 is TGTGCCAGCAGCCCGGGGACAGGGAGGTTTAACGATGAGCAGTTCTTC. Translating it yields CASSPGTGRFNDEQFF.

Remarks on this clone: The sample carries other DNA sequences with the same CDR3. The V and J genes are TRBV11-2 and TRBJ2-5, with 8 bases that match TRBD1. In germline, CDR1 is SGHAT, CDR2 FQNNGV. The CDR3 is 14 residues long. The V and J ends lost 5 bases and 2 bases, in that order; junction bases with no gene match: 4. This CDR3 reads CASSLNRGQETQYF. As DNA, the CDR3 is TGTGCCAGCAGCCTTAACAGGGGGCAAGAGACCCAGTACTTC.

As DNA, the CDR3 is TGTGCCAGCAGCGTAGGAACTAGCGGGGAAGAGACCCAGTACTTC. This sequence encodes CASSVGTSGEETQYF. The J gene is TRBJ2-5, the V gene TRBV9; 10 bases are shared with TRBD2. This CDR3 spans 15 amino acids. Losses at the gene ends were 0 bases for V and 3 bases for J; bases not matched to a gene: 2. CDR1 and CDR2 from the germline V gene are SGDLS and YYNGEE.

V usage is TRBV5-1 and J usage is TRBJ1-6; 7 nucleotides line up with TRBD1. Looked up from germline, CDR1 is SGHRS and CDR2 is YFSETQ. Losses at the gene ends were 2 bases for V and 10 bases for J; bases not matched to a gene: 6. CDR3 length equals 14 residues. This CDR3 is CASSFDRDASPLHF. DNA for the CDR3: TGCGCCAGCAGCTTTGACAGGGACGCGTCACCCCTCCACTTT.

J is TRBJ1-3 and V is TRBV3-1 (or the pseudogene TRBV3-2); 7 bases agree with TRBD1. Trimming removed 1 base from V and 3 bases from J; junction bases left unmatched: 3. The CDR3 is 15 residues long. Per the germline V gene, CDR1 is LGHDT and CDR2 is YNNKEL (reference sequence). The chain's CDR3 is CASSQGTGGGNTIYF. CDR3 in DNA: TGTGCCAGCAGCCAAGGGACAGGCGGTGGAAACACCATATATTTT.

The chain employs TRBV28 and TRBJ2-2; 7 bases fit TRBD2. The CDR3 loop spans 12 amino acids. The V gene end was trimmed by 3 bases and the J gene end by 9 bases; junction bases not matched to a gene: 1. From germline, CDR1 is MDHEN and CDR2 SYDVKM. The DNA for the CDR3 is TGTGCCAGCAGTTTTAGCGGGCGGGAGCTGTTTTTT. Its protein product is CASSFSGRELFF.

This clone was observed a handful of times. J is TRBJ2-7 and V is TRBV27; TRBD2 aligns across 7 bases. Germline V CDR1 and CDR2: MNHEY, SMNVEV (reference sequence). The CDR3 totals 14 residues. The V gene end was trimmed by 4 bases and the J gene end by 3 bases; junction bases not matched to a gene: 6. CDR3 sequence reads: CASSSWEGLYEQYF. The CDR3 DNA follows: TGTGCCAGCAGTTCGTGGGAGGGCCTCTACGAGCAGTACTTC.

The chain combines TRBV2 with TRBJ2-1; TRBD1 matches 8 bases. The germline CDR1 and CDR2 sequences are SNHLY and FYNNEI. J gave up 2 bases and V 5 bases, and 2 bases lay outside the gene matches. The CDR3 loop spans 14 amino acids. The CDR3 sequence is CASSLGQAYNEQFF. CDR3 bases: TGTGCCAGCAGTTTGGGACAGGCCTACAATGAGCAGTTCTTC.

This clone has just one count. V is TRBV27 and J is TRBJ2-1, with 11 bases aligning to TRBD2. The CDR3 extends over 16 amino acids. The V segment lost 7 bases and the J segment 5 bases; nucleotides outside the gene matches: 10. In germline, CDR1 is MNHEY, CDR2 SMNVEV (reference sequence). CDR3 in DNA: TGTGCCAGCAAACCCATTCTAGCGGGAGGTGACAATGAGCAGTTCTTC. This codes for CASKPILAGGDNEQFF.

There are many counts of this clone. The J gene is TRBJ1-1, the V gene TRBV9; TRBD1 matches at 7 bases. Per the germline V gene, CDR1 is SGDLS and CDR2 is YYNGEE. The CDR3 has 15 residues. With 2 bases clipped from V and 0 bases from J, the junction kept 4 bases outside the gene matches. CDR3 sequence reads: CASSVGDRMNTEAFF. CDR3 coding DNA: TGTGCCAGCAGCGTGGGGGACAGAATGAACACTGAAGCTTTCTTT.

The V gene is TRBV7-2, the J gene TRBJ2-1; TRBD2 might be the D (6 bases). V was pared by 2 bases and J by 9 bases, with 17 bases between. Germline V CDR1 and CDR2: SGHTA, FQGNSA. The length of the CDR3 is 15 residues. CDR3 DNA sequence: TGTGCCAGCAGCTTATTATTAGCGGCACCTCTTGAGCAGTTCTTC. Translating it yields CASSLLLAAPLEQFF.

CDR3 protein: CASRHRGFSGNTIYF. The CDR3 DNA sequence: TGTGCCAGCAGACACAGGGGATTCTCTGGAAACACCATATATTTT. The genes are TRBV6-5 and TRBJ1-3; 7 bases align to TRBD1. V lost 6 bases and J lost 0; bases outside the gene matches: 5. CDR1 and CDR2 (germline): MNHEY, SVGAGI. There are 15 residues in the CDR3.

V is TRBV19 and J is TRBJ2-5; the D is unclear. This CDR3 is built from 13 residues. The germline gives CDR1 LNHDA, CDR2 SQIVND (reference sequence). With 2 bases removed from V and 2 bases from J, the gap between germline ends came to 6 bases. CDR3 sequence (DNA): TGTGCCAGTAGTATAACGGTGCAAGAGACCCAGTACTTC. Translated, it gives CASSITVQETQYF. The entire variable domain, with the rest obtained from reference TRBV19 and TRBJ2-5, is as follows: DGGITQSPKYLFRKEGQNVTLSCEQNLNHDAMYWYRQDPGQGLRLIYYSQIVNDFQKGDIAEGYSVSREKKESFPLTVTSAQKNPTAFYLCASSITVQETQYFGPGTRLLVL.

V gene TRBV7-2 combines with J gene TRBJ1-2, with 7 bases lining up with TRBD1. The germline gives CDR1 SGHTA, CDR2 FQGNSA. The CDR3 covers 13 residues. With V trimmed by 5 bases and J by 8 bases, 8 bases remained unmatched. The CDR3 protein is CASSPGQVDGYTF. The DNA of the CDR3 is TGTGCCAGCAGCCCTGGACAGGTCGACGGCTACACCTTC.

V gene TRBV7-2 combines with J gene TRBJ1-6; 9 bases match TRBD1. Per germline, CDR1 SGHTA and CDR2 FQGNSA. The ends lost 5 bases at V and 9 bases at J; junction bases unmatched: 8. CDR3 length: 15 amino acids. The DNA for the CDR3 is TGTGCCAGCAGCACACGACAGGGGGGCGGTTCACCCCTCCACTTT. Encoded protein: CASSTRQGGGSPLHF.

V is TRBV5-1 and J is TRBJ2-5, with TRBD2 identical over 9 bases. J gave up 5 bases and V 1 base, and 3 bases lay outside the gene matches. CDR1 and CDR2 from the germline V gene are SGHRS and YFSETQ. This CDR3 is 14 amino acids long. The CDR3 spells CASSLRGRDETQYF. The CDR3, as DNA: TGCGCCAGCAGCTTGCGCGGGAGGGACGAGACCCAGTACTTC.

This clone was counted a single time. The chain combines TRBV11-3 with TRBJ2-3, with TRBD1 as a possible D gene (5 bases). The CDR3 spans 11 residues. The V end lost 1 base, the J end lost 11 bases, and 7 bases lay between the germline ends. Germline V lookup: CDR1 SGHNT, CDR2 YENEEA. The CDR3 is CASSLGGQQYF. The DNA for the CDR3 is TGTGCCAGCAGCTTAGGTGGACAGCAGTATTTT.

With regard to this clone: Since no conserved phenylalanine or tryptophan closes the CDR3, a read error is the likely cause. No DNA is shown, since the ends of the CDR3 on it are uncertain; the CDR3 is the one TCRdb lists. The genes are TRBV2 and TRBJ2-7; TRBD2 is the table's D call, not checked against the DNA. Ends included, the CDR3 has 11 residues. Germline V CDR1 and CDR2: SNHLY, FYNNEI. CDR3 sequence: CASSLGTSGGT.

This clone was seen only a few times. The V call is TRBV6-5, the J call TRBJ1-3; D gene ambiguous. The CDR3 is 14 amino acids. Germline V gives CDR1 MNHEY, CDR2 SVGAGI. V lost 5 bases, J lost 0 bases, and 8 bases lay in between. The CDR3 DNA reads as TGTGCCAGCAGTACAGACCTCTCTGGAAACACCATATATTTT. This sequence encodes CASSTDLSGNTIYF.

The V and J genes are TRBV7-9 and TRBJ2-5, with 8 bases lining up with TRBD1. V lost 6 bases to trimming and J lost 2 bases; unmatched junction nucleotides: 2. The CDR3 is 13 amino acids. The germline CDR1 and CDR2 sequences are SEHNR and FQNEAQ (reference sequence). This chain's CDR3 is CASRDREQETQYF. CDR3 in DNA: TGTGCCAGCAGGGACAGGGAACAAGAGACCCAGTACTTC. Full variable domain (missing parts from reference TRBV7-9 and TRBJ2-5): DTGVSQNPRHKITKRGQNVTFRCDPISEHNRLYWYRQTLGQGPEFLTYFQNEAQLEKSRLLSDRFSAERPKGSFSTLEIQRTEQGDSAMYLCASRDREQETQYFGPGTRLLVL.

This rearrangement joins TRBV6-1 to TRBJ2-1; 8 positions match TRBD2. Germline V gene lookup returns CDR1 MNHNS and CDR2 SASEGT. Losses at the gene ends were 7 bases for V and 7 bases for J; bases not matched to a gene: 6. The CDR3 is 13 amino acids. The CDR3 loop is CASKERELNEQFF. CDR3 DNA: TGTGCCAGCAAGGAGCGGGAGCTGAATGAGCAGTTCTTC.

This clone was counted only a few times. This chain uses TRBV28 with TRBJ2-5; D remains ambiguous. Deletions cut 4 bases from V and 5 bases from J, with 14 bases between. Germline CDR1 is MDHEN and CDR2 is SYDVKM. The CDR3 loop spans 14 amino acids. The CDR3 coding sequence is TGTGCCAGCAGTTCTGCCGGGTCTTGGGAGACCCAGTACTTC. Its translation: CASSSAGSWETQYF.

The rearrangement links TRBV12-3 or TRBV12-4 to TRBJ1-2, with D maybe TRBD1 (5 bases). Trimming took off 2 bases at V and 4 bases at J, with 8 bases between the two ends. This CDR3 has 13 amino acids. The CDR3 loop reads CASSLQGSYGYTF. The CDR3 DNA follows: TGTGCCAGCAGTTTACAGGGCTCCTATGGCTACACCTTC.

The chain combines TRBV7-2 with TRBJ2-7; 16 nucleotides agree with TRBD2. V was clipped by 4 bases and J by 5 bases; unmatched bases: 14. Germline V gene sequence: CDR1 SGHTA, CDR2 FQGNSA. The CDR3 is 19 residues long. CDR3 protein: CASSSLRPGLAGGGDEQYF. In nucleotides, the CDR3 is TGTGCCAGCAGCTCTCTCCGCCCGGGACTAGCGGGAGGGGGGGACGAGCAGTACTTC.

V usage is TRBV3-1 (or the pseudogene TRBV3-2) and J usage is TRBJ2-1; possibly TRBD1 for D (5 bases). The germline V gene encodes CDR1 LGHDT and CDR2 YNNKEL (reference sequence). The V gene lost 4 bases and the J gene lost 9 bases, with 22 bases spanning the gap. This CDR3 comprises 16 residues. The CDR3 DNA follows: TGTGCCAGCAGCCTAAGGTCGTGTAGGGCCCAGGGTGAGCAGTTCTTC. Protein sequence: CASSLRSCRAQGEQFF.

V is TRBV5-1 and J is TRBJ1-4; D uncertain. Germline assignment: CDR1 SGHRS and CDR2 YFSETQ. Deletions cut 1 base from V and 5 bases from J, with 15 bases between. The CDR3 contains 16 residues. The DNA for the CDR3 is TGCGCCAGCAGCTTGAAGGAGGTCCGGCGGAATGAAAAACTGTTTTTT. Its protein product is CASSLKEVRRNEKLFF.